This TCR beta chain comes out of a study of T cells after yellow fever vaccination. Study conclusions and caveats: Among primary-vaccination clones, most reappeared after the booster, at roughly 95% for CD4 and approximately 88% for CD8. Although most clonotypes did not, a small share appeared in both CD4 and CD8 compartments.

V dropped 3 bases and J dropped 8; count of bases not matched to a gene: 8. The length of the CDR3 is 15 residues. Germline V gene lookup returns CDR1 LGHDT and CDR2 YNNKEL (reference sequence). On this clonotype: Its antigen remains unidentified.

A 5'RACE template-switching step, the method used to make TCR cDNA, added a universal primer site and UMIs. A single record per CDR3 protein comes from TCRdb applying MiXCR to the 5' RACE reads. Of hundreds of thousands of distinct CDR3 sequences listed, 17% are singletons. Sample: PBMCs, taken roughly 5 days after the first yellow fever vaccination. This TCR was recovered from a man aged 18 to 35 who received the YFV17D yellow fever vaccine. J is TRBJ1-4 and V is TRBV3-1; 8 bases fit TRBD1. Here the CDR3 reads CASSHGQGGREKLFF. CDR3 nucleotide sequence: TGTGCCAGCAGCCACGGACAGGGTGGGAGAGAAAAACTGTTTTTT.